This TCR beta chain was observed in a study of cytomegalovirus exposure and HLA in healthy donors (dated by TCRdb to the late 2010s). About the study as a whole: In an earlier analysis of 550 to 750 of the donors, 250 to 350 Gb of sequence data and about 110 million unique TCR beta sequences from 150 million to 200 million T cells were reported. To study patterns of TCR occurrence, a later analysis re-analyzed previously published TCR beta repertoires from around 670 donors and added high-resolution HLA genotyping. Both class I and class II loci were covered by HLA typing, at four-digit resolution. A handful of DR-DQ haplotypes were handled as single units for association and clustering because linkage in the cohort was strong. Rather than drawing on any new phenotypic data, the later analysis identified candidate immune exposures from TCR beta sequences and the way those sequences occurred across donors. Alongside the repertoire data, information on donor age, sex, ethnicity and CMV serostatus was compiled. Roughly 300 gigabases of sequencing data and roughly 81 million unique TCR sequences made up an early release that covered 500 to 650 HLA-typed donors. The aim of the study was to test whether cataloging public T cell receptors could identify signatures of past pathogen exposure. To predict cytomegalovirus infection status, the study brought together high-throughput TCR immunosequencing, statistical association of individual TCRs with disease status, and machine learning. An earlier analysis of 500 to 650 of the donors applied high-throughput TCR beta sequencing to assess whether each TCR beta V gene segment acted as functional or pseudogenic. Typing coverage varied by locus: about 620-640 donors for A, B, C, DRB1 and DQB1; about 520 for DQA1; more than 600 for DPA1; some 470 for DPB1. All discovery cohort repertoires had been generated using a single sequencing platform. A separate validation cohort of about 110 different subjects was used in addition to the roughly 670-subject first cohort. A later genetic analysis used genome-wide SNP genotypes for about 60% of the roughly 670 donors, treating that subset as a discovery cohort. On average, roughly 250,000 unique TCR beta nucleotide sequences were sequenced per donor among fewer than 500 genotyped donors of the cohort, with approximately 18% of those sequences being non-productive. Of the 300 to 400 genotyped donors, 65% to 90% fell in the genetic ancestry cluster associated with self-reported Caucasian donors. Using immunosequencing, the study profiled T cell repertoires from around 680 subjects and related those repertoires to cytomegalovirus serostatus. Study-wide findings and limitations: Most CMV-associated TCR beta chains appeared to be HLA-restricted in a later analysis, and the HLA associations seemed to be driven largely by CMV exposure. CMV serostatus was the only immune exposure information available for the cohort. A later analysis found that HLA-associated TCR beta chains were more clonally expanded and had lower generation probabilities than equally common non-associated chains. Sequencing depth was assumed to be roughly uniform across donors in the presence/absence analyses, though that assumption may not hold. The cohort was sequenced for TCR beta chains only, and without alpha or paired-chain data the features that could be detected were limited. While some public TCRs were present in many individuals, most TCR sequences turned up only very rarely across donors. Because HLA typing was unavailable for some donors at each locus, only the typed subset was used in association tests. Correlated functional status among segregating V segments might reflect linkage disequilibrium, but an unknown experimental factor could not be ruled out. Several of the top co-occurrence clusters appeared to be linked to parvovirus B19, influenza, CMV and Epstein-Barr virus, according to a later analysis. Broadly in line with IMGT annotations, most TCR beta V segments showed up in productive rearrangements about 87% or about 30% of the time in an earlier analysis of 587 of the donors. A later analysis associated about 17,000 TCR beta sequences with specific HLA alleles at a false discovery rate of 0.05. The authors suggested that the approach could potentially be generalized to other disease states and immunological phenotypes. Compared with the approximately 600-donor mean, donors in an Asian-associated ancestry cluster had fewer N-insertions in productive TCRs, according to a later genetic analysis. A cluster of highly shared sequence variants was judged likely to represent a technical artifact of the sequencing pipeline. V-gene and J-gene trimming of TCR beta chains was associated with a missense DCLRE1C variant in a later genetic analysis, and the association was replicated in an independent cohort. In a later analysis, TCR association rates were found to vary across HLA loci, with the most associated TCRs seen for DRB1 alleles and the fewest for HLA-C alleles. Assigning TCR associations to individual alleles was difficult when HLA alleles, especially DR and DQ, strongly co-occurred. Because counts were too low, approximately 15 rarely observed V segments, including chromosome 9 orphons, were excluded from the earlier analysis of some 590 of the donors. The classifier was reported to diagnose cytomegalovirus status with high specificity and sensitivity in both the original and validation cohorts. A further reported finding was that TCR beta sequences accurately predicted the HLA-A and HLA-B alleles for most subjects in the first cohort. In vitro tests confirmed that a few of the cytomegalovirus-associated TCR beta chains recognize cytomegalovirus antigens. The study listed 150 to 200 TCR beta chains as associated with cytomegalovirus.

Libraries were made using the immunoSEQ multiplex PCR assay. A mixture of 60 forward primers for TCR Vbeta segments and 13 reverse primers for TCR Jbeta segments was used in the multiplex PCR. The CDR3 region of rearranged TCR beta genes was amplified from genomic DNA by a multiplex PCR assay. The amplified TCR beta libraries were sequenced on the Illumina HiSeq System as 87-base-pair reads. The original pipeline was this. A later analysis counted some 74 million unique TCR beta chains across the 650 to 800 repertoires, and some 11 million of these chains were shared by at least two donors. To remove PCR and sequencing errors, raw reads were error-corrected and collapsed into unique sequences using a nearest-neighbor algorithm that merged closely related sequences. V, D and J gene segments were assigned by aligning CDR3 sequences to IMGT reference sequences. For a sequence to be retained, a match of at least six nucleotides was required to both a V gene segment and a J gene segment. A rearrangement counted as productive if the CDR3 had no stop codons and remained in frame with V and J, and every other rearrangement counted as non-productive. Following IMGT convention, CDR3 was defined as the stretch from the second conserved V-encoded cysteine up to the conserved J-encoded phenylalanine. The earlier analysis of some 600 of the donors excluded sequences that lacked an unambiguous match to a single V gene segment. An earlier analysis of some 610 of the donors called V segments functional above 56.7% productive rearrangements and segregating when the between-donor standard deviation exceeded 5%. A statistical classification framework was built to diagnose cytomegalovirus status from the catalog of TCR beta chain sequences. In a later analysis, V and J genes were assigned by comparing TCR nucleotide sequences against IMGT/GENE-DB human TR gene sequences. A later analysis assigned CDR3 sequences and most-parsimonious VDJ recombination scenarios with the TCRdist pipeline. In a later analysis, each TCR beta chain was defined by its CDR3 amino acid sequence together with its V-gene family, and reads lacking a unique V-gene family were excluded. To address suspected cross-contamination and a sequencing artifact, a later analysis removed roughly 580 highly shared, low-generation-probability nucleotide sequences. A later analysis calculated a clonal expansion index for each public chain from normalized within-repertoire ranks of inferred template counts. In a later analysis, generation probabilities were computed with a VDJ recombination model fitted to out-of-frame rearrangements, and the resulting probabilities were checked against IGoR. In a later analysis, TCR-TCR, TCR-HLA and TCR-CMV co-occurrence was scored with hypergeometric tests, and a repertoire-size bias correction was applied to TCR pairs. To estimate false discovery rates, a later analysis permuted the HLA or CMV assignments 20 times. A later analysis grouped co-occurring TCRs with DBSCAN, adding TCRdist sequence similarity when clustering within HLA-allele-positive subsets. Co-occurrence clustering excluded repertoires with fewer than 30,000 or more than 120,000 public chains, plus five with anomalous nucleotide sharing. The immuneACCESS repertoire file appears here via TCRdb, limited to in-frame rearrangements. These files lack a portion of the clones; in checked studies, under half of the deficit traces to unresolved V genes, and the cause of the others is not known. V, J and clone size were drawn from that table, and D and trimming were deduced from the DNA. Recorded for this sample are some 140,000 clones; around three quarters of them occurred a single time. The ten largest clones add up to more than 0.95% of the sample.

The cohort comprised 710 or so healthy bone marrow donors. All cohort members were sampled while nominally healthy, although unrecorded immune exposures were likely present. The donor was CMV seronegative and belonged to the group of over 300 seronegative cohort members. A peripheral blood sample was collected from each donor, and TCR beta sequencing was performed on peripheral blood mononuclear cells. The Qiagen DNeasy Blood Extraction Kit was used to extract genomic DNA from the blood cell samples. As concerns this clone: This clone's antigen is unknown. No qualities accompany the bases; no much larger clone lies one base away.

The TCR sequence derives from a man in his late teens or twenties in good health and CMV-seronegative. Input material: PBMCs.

The base sequence is TGTGCCAGCAGGGAGGGACCGAACAGCTATGGCTACACCTTC. This gives the protein CASREGPNSYGYTF. Recombination joined TRBV6-6 with TRBJ1-2, with a weak D call of TRBD1 (5 bases match). Reading from cysteine to phenylalanine, the CDR3 counts 14 amino acids. The only DNA kept is the CDR3, 42 bases in frame from the first base. CDR1 and CDR2, per the germline V gene (reference sequence), are MNHNY and SVGAGI. V is clipped by 6 bases and J by 4 bases, and the sequence between their germline boundaries is 15 bases long.